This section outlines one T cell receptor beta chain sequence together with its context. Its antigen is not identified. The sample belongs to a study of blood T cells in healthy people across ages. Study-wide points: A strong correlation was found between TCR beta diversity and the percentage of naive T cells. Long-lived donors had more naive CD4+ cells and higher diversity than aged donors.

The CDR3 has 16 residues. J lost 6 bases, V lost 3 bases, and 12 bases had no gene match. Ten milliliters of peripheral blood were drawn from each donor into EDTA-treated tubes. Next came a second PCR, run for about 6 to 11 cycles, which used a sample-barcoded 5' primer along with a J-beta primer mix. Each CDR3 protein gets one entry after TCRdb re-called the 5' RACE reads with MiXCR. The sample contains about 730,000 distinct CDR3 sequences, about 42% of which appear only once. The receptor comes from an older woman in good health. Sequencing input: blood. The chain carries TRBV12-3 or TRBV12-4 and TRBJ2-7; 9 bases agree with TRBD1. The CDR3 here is CASSLSPGQGQSEQYF. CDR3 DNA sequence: TGTGCCAGCAGTTTGTCACCGGGACAGGGTCAGAGCGAGCAGTACTTC.